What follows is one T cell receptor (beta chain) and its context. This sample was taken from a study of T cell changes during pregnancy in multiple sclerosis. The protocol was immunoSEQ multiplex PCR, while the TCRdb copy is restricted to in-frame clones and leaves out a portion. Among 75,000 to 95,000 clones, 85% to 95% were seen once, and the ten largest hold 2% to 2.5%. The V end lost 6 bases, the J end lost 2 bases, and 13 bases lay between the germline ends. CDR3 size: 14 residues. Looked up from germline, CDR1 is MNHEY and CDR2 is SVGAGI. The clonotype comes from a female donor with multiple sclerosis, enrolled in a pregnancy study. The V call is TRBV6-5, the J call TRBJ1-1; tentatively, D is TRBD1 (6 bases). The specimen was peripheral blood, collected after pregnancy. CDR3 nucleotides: TGTGCCAGCAGAGCCCCGGACAGCAACACTGAAGCTTTCTTT. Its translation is CASRAPDSNTEAFF.